These T cell receptor beta chains were read from a single sample in a study of identical twins. TCRdb re-analysed the 5' RACE reads in MiXCR, keeping a single row per CDR3 protein. The sample lists approximately 240,000 distinct CDR3 sequences, roughly 13% seen once, with around 9.5% in the top ten. Sequenced sample: memory (CD45RO+) T cells sorted from blood. Every receptor here comes from a woman aged 18-35 years in good health. CDR3s include the opening cysteine and the closing phenylalanine or tryptophan. The D gene is left open where the match is weak.

j_gene | d_gene | v_gene | CDR3aa
TRBJ2-1 | TRBD1 | TRBV7-2 | CASSRWTGPNEQFF
TRBJ1-6 | TRBD1 | TRBV20-1 | CSASTGTGRNSPLHF
TRBJ2-7 | - | TRBV9 | CASSVGRGGLYEQYF
TRBJ2-7 | - | TRBV7-8 | CASSLPSGRGYEQYF
TRBJ2-5 | - | TRBV3-1 | CASSYGPETQYF
TRBJ2-3 | TRBD1 | TRBV12-3/TRBV12-4 | CASSFTGVGDTQYF
TRBJ2-7 | - | TRBV2 | CASSDKTSTYEQYF
TRBJ1-2 | - | TRBV25-1 | CASKGDASGYTF
TRBJ2-6 | - | TRBV27 | CASSSGQISGANVLTF
TRBJ2-5 | TRBD1 | TRBV7-9 | CASSWGGQGQETQYF
TRBJ1-1 | - | TRBV12-3/TRBV12-4 | CASSVPGTSNTEAFF
TRBJ1-5 | - | TRBV5-1 | CASSLGQAGQPQHF
TRBJ1-1 | - | TRBV20-1 | CSASEGQYTEAFF
TRBJ2-1 | TRBD2 | TRBV12-5 | CASGSRGTSGSNEQFF
TRBJ2-1 | - | TRBV5-1 | CASKLSGSKDEQFF
TRBJ1-6 | - | TRBV20-1 | CSARNSQGISPLHF
TRBJ1-6 | TRBD1 | TRBV6-1 | CASTIGTVNSPLHF
TRBJ2-7 | TRBD2 | TRBV7-2 | CASSDLAGGSYEQYF
TRBJ2-1 | - | TRBV10-3 | CAIRGGRGVGADNEQFF
TRBJ1-5 | TRBD1 | TRBV7-2 | CASSPGQGNHQPQHF
TRBJ1-6 | - | TRBV6-1 | CASRTRTNSPLHF
TRBJ2-7 | TRBD1 | TRBV10-3 | CAISEARDSYEQYF
TRBJ2-2 | - | TRBV5-1 | CASSPLGANTGELFF
TRBJ2-1 | - | TRBV5-4 | CASSLTSVGGNEQFF
TRBJ2-3 | - | TRBV9 | CASSAYTDTQYF
TRBJ1-2 | - | TRBV29-1 | CSGTAGFNYGYTF
TRBJ2-2 | - | TRBV15 | CATSRQGSGELFF